This passage covers 18 T cell receptor beta chains from one sample sequenced in a study of blood T cell repertoires in COVID-19. The repertoire was sequenced with immunoSEQ multiplex PCR; TCRdb's copy has only in-frame clones and lacks some. The sample has about 130,000 clones, 70% to 80% seen once. Sequenced sample: peripheral blood. The source is a man aged 35 to 55 with active or convalescent COVID-19.

This clone was found once. This rearrangement joins TRBV2 to TRBJ2-2; 7 nucleotides match TRBD1. The CDR3 runs 12 residues. The trim removed 5 bases at V and 6 bases at J, leaving 0 bases unmatched. Germline V gene data show CDR1 as SNHLY and CDR2 as FYNNEI. In nucleotides, the CDR3 is TGTGCCAGCAGTCAGGGGGCCGGGGAGCTGTTTTTT. Encoded protein: CASSQGAGELFF.

This rearrangement joins TRBV29-1 to TRBJ2-5; 10 nucleotides match TRBD1. V trimming: 7 bases; J trimming: 5 bases; junction bases outside the gene matches: 7. Germline CDR1 reads SQVTM; CDR2 reads ANQGSEA. CDR3 size: 13 residues. The DNA for the CDR3 is TGCAGCGGACAGGGGGCTGGAAGGGAGACCCAGTACTTC. Its translation: CSGQGAGRETQYF.

The rearrangement joins TRBV6-1 to TRBJ2-1; 8 bases are shared with TRBD1. V was pared by 6 bases and J by 4 bases, with 2 bases of the junction left unmatched. Germline values: CDR1 MNHNS, CDR2 SASEGT. This CDR3 has 13 amino acids. This CDR3 reads CASRTGDYNEQFF. CDR3 coding DNA: TGTGCCAGCAGGACAGGGGATTACAATGAGCAGTTCTTC.

The chain joins TRBV7-9 to TRBJ1-1; possibly TRBD1 for D (5 bases). This CDR3 region has 12 residues. Germline values: CDR1 SEHNR, CDR2 FQNEAQ (reference sequence). Trimming cost V 5 bases and J 9 bases, with 13 bases left between them. CDR3 in DNA: TGTGCCAGCAGCGGGGGGGACCTAAAAGCTTTCTTT. This encodes CASSGGDLKAFF.

This clone appeared a few times. The V call is TRBV6-5, the J call TRBJ1-5; possible D gene TRBD1, 6 bases. Germline V gene sequence: CDR1 MNHEY, CDR2 SVGAGI. The CDR3 length is 16 residues. The germline V and J ends were trimmed by 4 bases and 3 bases, with 16 bases remaining between them. CDR3 sequence (DNA): TGTGCCAGCAGTTCGGGTATCACAGGGTTCAATCAGCCCCAGCATTTT. Translated: CASSSGITGFNQPQHF.

This chain joins TRBV5-1 and TRBJ1-1; tentatively, D is TRBD1 (6 bases). The CDR3 extends over 15 amino acids. CDR1 SGHRS and CDR2 YFSETQ come from the germline V gene. The V and J ends lost 1 base and 8 bases respectively, with 18 bases between them. The CDR3 region has the DNA TGCGCCAGCAGCTTGAGCATAGGGACACCCACAGAAGCTTTCTTT. It is translated as CASSLSIGTPTEAFF.

The chain has TRBV29-1 and TRBJ2-1; perhaps TRBD1 as D (6 bases). The V end lost 7 bases, the J end lost 7 bases, and 17 bases lay between the germline ends. The CDR3 contains 13 residues. Per the germline V gene, CDR1 is SQVTM and CDR2 is ANQGSEA. The CDR3 protein is CSADNMRGNEQFF. Here the CDR3 DNA reads TGCAGCGCCGATAACATGAGGGGGAATGAGCAGTTCTTC.

The chain employs TRBV7-2 and TRBJ2-7; 16 bases agree with TRBD2. Trimming cost V 3 bases and J 4 bases; bases outside gene matches: 3. CDR1 is SGHTA and CDR2 is FQGNSA in the germline V gene. The CDR3 spans 16 residues. For the CDR3, the DNA is TGTGCCAGCAGCTTCGGGACTAGCGGGGGGGTATACGAGCAGTACTTC. Its translation: CASSFGTSGGVYEQYF. The variable domain in full, with the rest retrieved from reference TRBV7-2 and TRBJ2-7, is GAGVSQSPSNKVTEKGKDVELRCDPISGHTALYWYRQSLGQGLEFLIYFQGNSAPDKSGLPSDRFSAERTGGSVSTLTIQRTQQEDSAVYLCASSFGTSGGVYEQYFGPGTRLTVT.

The rearrangement uses TRBV5-4 and TRBJ2-1; tentatively, D is TRBD1 (6 bases). Trimming removed 3 bases at V and 2 bases at J, with 12 bases between. Germline CDR1 reads SGHNT; CDR2 reads YYREEE (reference sequence). The CDR3 loop spans 15 amino acids. The CDR3 region is CASSSTGKPYNEQFF. In nucleotides, the CDR3 is TGTGCCAGCAGCTCCACAGGGAAACCCTACAATGAGCAGTTCTTC.

The genes are TRBV2 and TRBJ2-2; 13 bases fit TRBD2. Germline trimming cut 8 bases from V and 5 bases from J; bases unmatched to any gene: 5. Germline assignment: CDR1 SNHLY and CDR2 FYNNEI. CDR3 length equals 15 residues. CDR3 loop: CASDRGLAGTGELFF. CDR3 nucleotide sequence: TGTGCCAGCGACAGGGGACTAGCGGGAACCGGGGAGCTGTTTTTT.

Notes on this clone: Different DNA sequences within this sample yield the same CDR3. The chain couples TRBV18 to TRBJ1-1; 8 nucleotides line up with TRBD1. After removal of 3 bases from V and 1 base from J, the junction contained 1 base not matched to a gene. Germline V gene lookup returns CDR1 KGHSH and CDR2 LQKENI. The CDR3 runs 14 residues. In DNA form, the CDR3 reads TGTGCCAGCTCACCTGACAGGGGGAACACTGAAGCTTTCTTT. Its translation: CASSPDRGNTEAFF.

The chain employs TRBV28 and TRBJ1-2; D perhaps matches TRBD1 (5 bases). The CDR3 has 15 amino acids. CDR1 and CDR2 (germline): MDHEN, SYDVKM. Trimming took off 7 bases at V and 1 base at J, with 16 bases between the two ends. CDR3 amino acids: CASTIGQGSNYGYTF. The DNA of the CDR3 is TGTGCCAGCACCATCGGGCAGGGAAGTAACTATGGCTACACCTTC.

This rearrangement joins TRBV14 to TRBJ1-3; D might be TRBD1 (5 bases). Germline lookup yields CDR1 SGHDN and CDR2 FVKESK. Trimming stripped 4 bases from V and 0 bases from J, with 16 bases between. CDR3 size: 17 residues. CDR3 DNA: TGTGCCAGCAGCCCGGCAGGGAAGCTGGGCTCTGGAAACACCATATATTTT. This gives the protein CASSPAGKLGSGNTIYF.

This clone was seen a handful of times. The chain carries TRBV3-1 (or the pseudogene TRBV3-2) and TRBJ1-1, with unresolved D. The V end was cut by 4 bases, the J end by 7 bases, with 16 bases between. Germline values: CDR1 LGHDT, CDR2 YNNKEL (reference sequence). This CDR3 comprises 14 residues. The DNA for the CDR3 is TGTGCCAGCAGCCTAGCTCTCCTGGGTGTTGAAGCTTTCTTT. Residues: CASSLALLGVEAFF.

A few counts support this clone. V usage is TRBV2 and J usage is TRBJ1-2, with 7 positions matching TRBD1. CDR1 and CDR2 from the germline V gene are SNHLY and FYNNEI. The ends lost 2 bases at V and 6 bases at J; junction bases unmatched: 3. CDR3 length: 13 residues. CDR3 in amino acids: CASSEMTGNGYTF. DNA for the CDR3: TGTGCCAGCAGTGAAATGACAGGGAATGGCTACACCTTC.

V and J are TRBV6-5 and TRBJ2-5; TRBD1 might be the D (6 bases). Germline-derived CDR1 and CDR2 are MNHEY and SVGAGI. V was cut by 2 bases and J by 4 bases, with 11 bases left in between. The CDR3 extends over 14 amino acids. The CDR3 protein is CASSYGTTIETQYF. The CDR3 bases are TGTGCCAGCAGTTACGGGACAACTATAGAGACCCAGTACTTC.

This clone was counted once. This chain links TRBV30 with TRBJ2-2, with D perhaps matching TRBD1 (6 bases). Germline V gene sequence: CDR1 GTSNPN, CDR2 SVGIG (reference sequence). CDR3 length equals 12 residues. CDR3 nucleotide sequence: TGTGCTGCAGGGGATCTGGCCGGGGAGCTGTTTTTT. Translation gives CAAGDLAGELFF.

The sample holds a few counts of this clone. For the CDR3, the DNA is TGTGCCAGTAGTATGCTCACGCGGCCCAATCAGCCCCAGCATTTT. Translating it yields CASSMLTRPNQPQHF. V usage is TRBV19 and J usage is TRBJ1-5; no reliable D call. Germline V lookup: CDR1 LNHDA, CDR2 SQIVND (reference sequence). V dropped 3 bases and J dropped 3 bases, with 12 bases sitting between them. The CDR3 consists of 15 residues.